Each of the 18 T cell receptor beta chains below was sequenced from the same sample in a study of T cell responses to AZD1222 COVID-19 vaccine. This table comes from immunoSEQ multiplex PCR, and its TCRdb copy is limited to in-frame clones, with some not included. This repertoire shows about 120,000 clones, about 90% found once; its top ten account for 4% to 4.5%. This specimen was peripheral blood, taken on day 0 of AZD1222 vaccination. The receptors were sampled from an adult in good health.

The chain combines TRBV27 with TRBJ1-1, with 8 bases that match TRBD1. J was trimmed by 8 bases and V by 0 bases; bases with no gene match: 5. Germline lookup yields CDR1 MNHEY and CDR2 SMNVEV (reference sequence). The CDR3 is 14 amino acids. The CDR3 spells CASSLSYGTGEAFF. The DNA for the CDR3 is TGTGCCAGCAGTTTATCTTACGGGACAGGAGAAGCTTTCTTT.

This chain uses TRBV6-5 with TRBJ2-1; D unresolved. Germline CDR1 is MNHEY and CDR2 is SVGAGI. Deletions cut 5 bases from V and 8 bases from J, with 13 bases between. CDR3 length: 13 amino acids. CDR3 residues: CASSPPHFHEQFF. CDR3 nucleotide sequence: TGTGCCAGCAGTCCCCCCCATTTCCATGAGCAGTTCTTC.

The chain couples TRBV4-1 to TRBJ1-5; no firm D call. The CDR3 consists of 15 residues. From germline, CDR1 is MGHRA and CDR2 YSYEKL. Trimming took 4 bases from V and 0 from J, leaving 10 bases between them. For the CDR3, the DNA is TGCGCCAGCAGCCCGGAACAGAATAGCAATCAGCCCCAGCATTTT. Its protein is CASSPEQNSNQPQHF.

The chain uses TRBV5-1 and TRBJ2-3, with TRBD2 matching 12 bases. With 4 bases clipped from V and 3 bases from J, the junction kept 6 bases outside the gene matches. Germline V gene lookup returns CDR1 SGHRS and CDR2 YFSETQ. This CDR3 comprises 16 residues. CDR3 sequence reads: CASSIGLAGSTDTQYF. The DNA of the CDR3 is TGCGCCAGCAGCATTGGACTAGCGGGGAGTACAGATACGCAGTATTTT.

The V and J genes are TRBV6-5 and TRBJ1-6, with a weak D call TRBD1 (5 bases). This CDR3 comprises 14 residues. Per germline, CDR1 MNHEY and CDR2 SVGAGI. V was shortened by 7 bases and J by 4 bases, with 11 bases between the two germline ends. This CDR3 reads CASTWTQYNSPLHF. Here the CDR3 DNA reads TGTGCCAGCACCTGGACACAATATAATTCACCCCTCCACTTT.

The chain combines TRBV2 with TRBJ1-3, with D perhaps TRBD1 (6 bases). The CDR3 has 15 amino acids. Germline V gives CDR1 SNHLY, CDR2 FYNNEI. Trimming removed 6 bases from V and 3 bases from J, with 15 bases in between. The CDR3 DNA sequence: TGTGCCAGCAGCCCAGGAACAGGGTTTGGAAACACCATATATTTT. It yields the protein CASSPGTGFGNTIYF.

The V gene is TRBV12-5, the J gene TRBJ2-7; D might be TRBD2 (6 bases). CDR1 is LGHNT and CDR2 is FRNRAP in the germline V gene. With 2 bases removed from V and 2 bases from J, the gap between germline ends came to 16 bases. This CDR3 is 16 amino acids long. The chain's CDR3 is CASGLPKSGVAYEQYF. DNA of the CDR3: TGTGCTAGTGGTTTGCCCAAATCGGGGGTCGCCTACGAGCAGTACTTC.

V gene TRBV5-8 combines with J gene TRBJ1-6, with a possible D match to TRBD1 (5 bases). The V gene lost 5 bases and the J gene lost 7 bases, with 13 bases spanning the gap. The CDR3 is 14 residues long. Germline V gene lookup returns CDR1 SGHTS and CDR2 YDEGEE. In nucleotides, the CDR3 is TGTGCCAGCAGGCTTCCAGGGAGAAATTCACCCCTCCACTTT. Amino acids: CASRLPGRNSPLHF.

In its sample, this clone was seen once. This chain links TRBV19 with TRBJ2-3; D possibly matches TRBD1 or TRBD2 (5 bases each). Trimming left V 10 bases short and J 4 bases short, with 18 bases between. The CDR3 consists of 14 residues. Germline V gene data show CDR1 as LNHDA and CDR2 as SQIVND (reference sequence). The CDR3 region is CATSGGGGADTQYF. For the CDR3, the DNA is TGTGCCACGTCCGGTGGTGGGGGAGCAGATACGCAGTATTTT.

The rearrangement links TRBV7-9 to TRBJ1-2; no clear D. Looked up from germline, CDR1 is SEHNR and CDR2 is FQNEAQ (reference sequence). The V end was cut by 2 bases, the J end by 8 bases, with 18 bases between. CDR3 length equals 15 residues. The CDR3 region is CASSLMDPKDSGYTF. CDR3 in DNA: TGTGCCAGCAGCTTAATGGATCCTAAGGACTCGGGCTACACCTTC.

CDR3 residues: CAWSVGVAEKLFF. The CDR3 DNA sequence: TGTGCCTGGAGTGTAGGGGTTGCTGAAAAACTGTTTTTT. The chain couples TRBV30 to TRBJ1-4; D perhaps matches TRBD1 (5 bases). CDR3 size: 13 residues. The germline gives CDR1 GTSNPN, CDR2 SVGIG (reference sequence). Between the trimmed V and J ends, which lost 0 bases and 7 bases, there was a span of 9 bases.

The CDR3 nucleotides read TGTGCCAGCAGTACTTCCGGGACAGGGGGCCACGAGCAGTACTTC. This codes for CASSTSGTGGHEQYF. The chain uses TRBV28 and TRBJ2-7; TRBD1 agrees at 12 bases. This CDR3 contains 15 residues. CDR1 and CDR2 (germline): MDHEN, SYDVKM. Germline trimming cut 5 bases from V and 5 bases from J; bases unmatched to any gene: 7.

The rearrangement links TRBV10-2 to TRBJ2-5, with 9 bases identical to TRBD2. The CDR3 contains 14 residues. The V gene end was trimmed by 4 bases and the J gene end by 5 bases; junction bases not matched to a gene: 5. Germline V CDR1 and CDR2: WSHSY, SAAADI. The CDR3: CASSGGLALETQYF. In nucleotides, the CDR3 is TGCGCCAGCAGTGGCGGACTAGCGCTGGAGACCCAGTACTTC.

The genes are TRBV12-5 and TRBJ2-5; D may be TRBD2 (6 bases). Germline V CDR1 and CDR2: LGHNT, FRNRAP. The V end was cut by 6 bases, the J end by 5 bases, with 16 bases between. The CDR3 runs to 14 residues. CDR3 in amino acids: CASGLSSVRETQYF. The CDR3, as DNA: TGTGCTAGTGGCCTCTCTAGCGTCCGGGAGACCCAGTACTTC.

This clone was detected only once. V gene TRBV5-6 combines with J gene TRBJ1-2; a possible D gene is TRBD1 (5 bases). The CDR3 length is 15 residues. V shed 3 bases and J shed 3 bases, with 15 bases lying between them. Per the germline V gene, CDR1 is SGHDT and CDR2 is YYEEEE. CDR3 bases: TGTGCCAGCAGCTCCTACGACAGCCCGTACTATGGCTACACCTTC. It is translated as CASSSYDSPYYGYTF.

In this sample, this clone turned up once. This chain connects TRBV5-1 to TRBJ1-2; 12 bases fit TRBD1. Germline loops: CDR1 SGHRS, CDR2 YFSETQ. V trimming: 3 bases; J trimming: 1 base; junction bases outside the gene matches: 19. The CDR3 runs to 21 residues. The CDR3 protein is CASSSNYPWDRGRVNNYGYTF. The CDR3 nucleotides are TGCGCCAGCAGCTCTAATTACCCCTGGGACAGGGGGCGCGTTAATAACTATGGCTACACCTTC.

V is TRBV5-4 and J is TRBJ1-5; unclear D gene. This CDR3 has 11 residues. Germline V gives CDR1 SGHNT, CDR2 YYREEE (reference sequence). The germline V and J ends were trimmed by 1 base and 6 bases, with 2 bases remaining between them. This CDR3 is CASSLSQPQHF. The CDR3 nucleotides read TGTGCCAGCAGCTTGAGTCAGCCCCAGCATTTT.

The chain carries TRBV21-1 and TRBJ2-6; TRBD1, the D gene given by the table, was not confirmed from the DNA. TRBV21-1 is annotated as a pseudogene. This CDR3 is 15 amino acids long. For the CDR3, the DNA is TGTGCCAGCAGCACGCGACAGTCCGGGGCCAACGTCCTGACTTTC. The encoded protein is CASSTRQSGANVLTF.